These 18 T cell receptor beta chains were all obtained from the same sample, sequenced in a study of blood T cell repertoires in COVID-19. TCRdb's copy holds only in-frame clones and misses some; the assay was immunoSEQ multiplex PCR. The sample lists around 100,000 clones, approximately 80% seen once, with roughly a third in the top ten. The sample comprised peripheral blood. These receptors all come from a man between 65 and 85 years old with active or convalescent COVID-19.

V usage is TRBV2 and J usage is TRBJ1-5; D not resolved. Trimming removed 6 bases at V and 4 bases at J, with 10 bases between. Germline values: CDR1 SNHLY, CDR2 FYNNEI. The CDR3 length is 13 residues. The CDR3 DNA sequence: TGTGCCAGCAGGGGAGGACGGAATCAGCCCCAGCATTTT. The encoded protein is CASRGGRNQPQHF. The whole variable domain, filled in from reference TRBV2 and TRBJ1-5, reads EPEVTQTPSHQVTQMGQEVILRCVPISNHLYFYWYRQILGQKVEFLVSFYNNEISEKSEIFDDQFSVERPDGSNFTLKIRSTKLEDSAMYFCASRGGRNQPQHFGDGTRLSIL.

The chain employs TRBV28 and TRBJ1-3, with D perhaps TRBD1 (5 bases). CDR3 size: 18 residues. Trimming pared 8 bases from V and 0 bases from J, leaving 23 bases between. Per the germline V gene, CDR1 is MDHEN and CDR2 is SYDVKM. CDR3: CASARSGLRALSGNTIYF. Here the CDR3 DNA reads TGTGCCAGCGCCCGATCAGGGCTCCGGGCCCTCTCTGGAAACACCATATATTTT.

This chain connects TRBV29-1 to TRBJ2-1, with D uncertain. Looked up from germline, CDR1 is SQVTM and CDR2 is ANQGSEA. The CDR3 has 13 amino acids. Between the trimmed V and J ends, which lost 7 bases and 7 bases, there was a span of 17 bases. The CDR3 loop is CSAGPLTPNEQFF. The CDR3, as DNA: TGCAGCGCCGGTCCCCTTACCCCAAATGAGCAGTTCTTC.

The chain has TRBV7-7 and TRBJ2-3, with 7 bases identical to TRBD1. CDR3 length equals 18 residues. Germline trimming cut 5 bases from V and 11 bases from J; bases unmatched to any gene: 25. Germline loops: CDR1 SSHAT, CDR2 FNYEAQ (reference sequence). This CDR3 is CASSALVPGTVSSSGQYF. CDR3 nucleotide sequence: TGTGCCAGCAGCGCACTCGTTCCCGGGACAGTGTCTTCCTCGGGGCAGTATTTT.

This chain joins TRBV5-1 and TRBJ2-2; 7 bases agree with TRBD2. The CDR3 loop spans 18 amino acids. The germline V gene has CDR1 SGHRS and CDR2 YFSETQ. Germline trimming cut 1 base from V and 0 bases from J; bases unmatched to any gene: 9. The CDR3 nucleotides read TGCGCCAGCAGCTTGTTTTTCCTGGCGGGGGCGAACACCGGGGAGCTGTTTTTT. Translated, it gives CASSLFFLAGANTGELFF.

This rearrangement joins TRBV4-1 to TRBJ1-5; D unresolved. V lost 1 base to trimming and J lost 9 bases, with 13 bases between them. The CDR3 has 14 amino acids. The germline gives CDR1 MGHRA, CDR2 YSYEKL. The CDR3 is CASSQGTTSRPQHF. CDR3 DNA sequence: TGCGCCAGCAGCCAAGGGACGACTAGTAGGCCCCAGCATTTT.

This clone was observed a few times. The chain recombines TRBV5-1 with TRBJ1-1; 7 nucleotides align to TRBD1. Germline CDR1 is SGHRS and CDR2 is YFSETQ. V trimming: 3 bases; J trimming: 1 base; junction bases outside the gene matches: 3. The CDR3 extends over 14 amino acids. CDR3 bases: TGCGCCAGCAGCTCGGGACAGAAGAACACTGAAGCTTTCTTT. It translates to CASSSGQKNTEAFF. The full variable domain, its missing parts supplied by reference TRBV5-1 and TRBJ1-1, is KAGVTQTPRYLIKTRGQQVTLSCSPISGHRSVSWYQQTPGQGLQFLFEYFSETQRNKGNFPGRFSGRQFSNSRSEMNVSTLELGDSALYLCASSSGQKNTEAFFGQGTRLTVV.

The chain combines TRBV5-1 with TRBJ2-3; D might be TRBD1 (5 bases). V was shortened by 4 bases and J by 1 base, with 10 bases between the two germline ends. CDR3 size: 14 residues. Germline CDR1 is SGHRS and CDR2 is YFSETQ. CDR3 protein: CASSPDTRTDTQYF. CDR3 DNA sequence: TGCGCCAGCAGCCCGGACACCCGCACAGATACGCAGTATTTT. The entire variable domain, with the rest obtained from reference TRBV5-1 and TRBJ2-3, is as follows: KAGVTQTPRYLIKTRGQQVTLSCSPISGHRSVSWYQQTPGQGLQFLFEYFSETQRNKGNFPGRFSGRQFSNSRSEMNVSTLELGDSALYLCASSPDTRTDTQYFGPGTRLTVL.

The CDR3 spells CASSTAGQGEQFF. The CDR3 nucleotides are TGTGCCAGCAGTACGGCCGGCCAGGGTGAGCAGTTCTTC. The chain recombines TRBV11-2 with TRBJ2-1, with D tentatively TRBD1 (5 bases). V was clipped by 6 bases and J by 9 bases, with 15 bases between them. The CDR3 length is 13 residues. The germline CDR1 and CDR2 sequences are SGHAT and FQNNGV.

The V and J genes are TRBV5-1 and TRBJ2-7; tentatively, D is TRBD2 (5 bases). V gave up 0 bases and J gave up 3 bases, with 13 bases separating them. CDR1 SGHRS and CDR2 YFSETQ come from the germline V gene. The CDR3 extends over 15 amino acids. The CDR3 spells CASSLAGNRDYEQYF. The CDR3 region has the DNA TGCGCCAGCAGCTTGGCCGGGAACAGAGACTACGAGCAGTACTTC.

The CDR3 sequence: CAIRQGARDTQYF. The CDR3 DNA sequence: TGTGCCATCAGACAGGGGGCTAGGGATACGCAGTATTTT. The chain employs TRBV10-3 and TRBJ2-3; 9 positions match TRBD1. Losses at the gene ends were 6 bases for V and 6 bases for J; bases not matched to a gene: 4. This CDR3 has 13 residues. Germline V CDR1 and CDR2: ENHRY, SYGVKD.

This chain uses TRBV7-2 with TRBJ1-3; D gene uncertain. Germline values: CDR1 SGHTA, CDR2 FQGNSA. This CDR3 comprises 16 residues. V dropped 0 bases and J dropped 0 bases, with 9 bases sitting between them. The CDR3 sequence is CASSLARAASGNTIYF. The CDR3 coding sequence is TGTGCCAGCAGCTTAGCGCGGGCAGCCTCTGGAAACACCATATATTTT.

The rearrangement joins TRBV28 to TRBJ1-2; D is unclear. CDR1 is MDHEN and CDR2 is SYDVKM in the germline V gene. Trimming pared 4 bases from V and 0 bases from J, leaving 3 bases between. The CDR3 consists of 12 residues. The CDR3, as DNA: TGTGCCAGCAGTTCCACTAACTATGGCTACACCTTC. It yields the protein CASSSTNYGYTF.

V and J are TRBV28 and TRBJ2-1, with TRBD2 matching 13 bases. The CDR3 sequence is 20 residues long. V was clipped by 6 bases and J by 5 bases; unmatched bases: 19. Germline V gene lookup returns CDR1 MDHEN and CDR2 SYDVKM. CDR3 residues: CASSSSYNPTSGRAHNEQFF. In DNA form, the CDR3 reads TGTGCCAGCAGCTCGTCATATAACCCAACTAGCGGGAGGGCCCACAATGAGCAGTTCTTC.

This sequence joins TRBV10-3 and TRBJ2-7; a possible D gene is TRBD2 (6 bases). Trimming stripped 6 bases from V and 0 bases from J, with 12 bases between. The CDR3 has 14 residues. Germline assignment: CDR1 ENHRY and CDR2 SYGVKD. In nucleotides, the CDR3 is TGTGCCATCAGGGGGGACTCCCGCTCCTACGAGCAGTACTTC. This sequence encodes CAIRGDSRSYEQYF.

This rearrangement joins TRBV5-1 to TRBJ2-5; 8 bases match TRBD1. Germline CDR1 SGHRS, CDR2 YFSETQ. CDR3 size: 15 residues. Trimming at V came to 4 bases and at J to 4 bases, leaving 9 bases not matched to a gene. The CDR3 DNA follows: TGCGCCAGCAGCCATAGGACAGGGAGGAGAGAGACCCAGTACTTC. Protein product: CASSHRTGRRETQYF. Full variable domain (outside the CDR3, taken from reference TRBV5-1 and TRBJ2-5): KAGVTQTPRYLIKTRGQQVTLSCSPISGHRSVSWYQQTPGQGLQFLFEYFSETQRNKGNFPGRFSGRQFSNSRSEMNVSTLELGDSALYLCASSHRTGRRETQYFGPGTRLLVL.

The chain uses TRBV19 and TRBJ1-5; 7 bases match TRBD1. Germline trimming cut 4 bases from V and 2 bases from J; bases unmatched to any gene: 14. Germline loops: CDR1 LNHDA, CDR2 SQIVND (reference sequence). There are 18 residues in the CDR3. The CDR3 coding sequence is TGTGCCAGTAGTAGGCGACAGGGATTCTCGGAGGGCAATCAGCCCCAGCATTTT. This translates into CASSRRQGFSEGNQPQHF.

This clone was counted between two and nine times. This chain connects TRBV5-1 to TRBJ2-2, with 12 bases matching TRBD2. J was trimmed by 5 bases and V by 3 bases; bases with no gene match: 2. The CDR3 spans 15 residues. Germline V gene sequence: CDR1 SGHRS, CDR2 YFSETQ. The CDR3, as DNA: TGCGCCAGCAGCTCTACTAGCGGGAGGACCGGGGAGCTGTTTTTT. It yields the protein CASSSTSGRTGELFF.